This entry lists 15 T cell receptor beta chains sequenced from one sample in a study of cytomegalovirus exposure and HLA in healthy donors (dated by TCRdb to about 2017). Libraries were made using the immunoSEQ multiplex PCR assay. For the multiplex PCR, a mixture combining 60 forward primers for TCR Vbeta segments and 13 reverse primers for TCR Jbeta segments was used. TCRdb provides this immuneACCESS table in a form limited to in-frame rearrangements. Some clones are lacking; in checked studies, under half of them reflect an unresolved V gene, and why the rest are absent is not known. The table kept for this sample lists more than 45,000 clones. Jointly, the top ten make up less than 4.5% of the sample. Sequencing was done on a sample of PBMCs. These receptors originate from a male donor in good health and CMV-seronegative.

The V gene is TRBV7-8, the J gene TRBJ1-2, with 7 bases that match TRBD1. Germline CDR1 SGHVS, CDR2 FQNEAQ. The V gene end was trimmed by 1 base and the J gene end by 3 bases; junction bases not matched to a gene: 8. The CDR3 loop spans 16 amino acids. As DNA, the CDR3 is TGTGCCAGCAGCTTAGGGTGGGACAGAAAACACTATGGCTACACCTTC. Amino acid sequence: CASSLGWDRKHYGYTF.

On this clone: At one end the junction does not follow the germline gene, possibly because of a read error. The gene calls are TRBV9 and TRBJ2-1; TRBD2 matches 7 bases. This CDR3 has 16 residues. The V gene's germline CDR1 is SGDLS and CDR2 YYNGEE. CDR3 sequence (DNA): TGTGCCAGCAGCGACGGTAGCGGGTTCTCCGACAATGAGCAGTTCTTC. It is translated as CASSDGSGFSDNEQFF.

As DNA, the CDR3 is TGTGCCAGCAGTGAAAGGGTCACAGGGAATGGCCAGCCCCAGCATTTT. Translation gives CASSERVTGNGQPQHF. The genes are TRBV6-1 and TRBJ1-5, with TRBD1 as a possible D gene (6 bases). CDR1 is MNHNS, CDR2 SASEGT, per germline. The CDR3 is 16 residues long. The germline V and J ends were trimmed by 2 bases and 7 bases, with 18 bases remaining between them.

The rearrangement links TRBV5-1 to TRBJ2-2; 11 bases line up with TRBD2. CDR3 length: 17 amino acids. After removal of 1 base from V and 3 bases from J, the junction contained 5 bases not matched to a gene. Germline V gene sequence: CDR1 SGHRS, CDR2 YFSETQ. The CDR3 DNA follows: TGCGCCAGCAGCTTGAGTACTAGCGGGGGTTACACCGGGGAGCTGTTTTTT. Its protein is CASSLSTSGGYTGELFF.

For the CDR3, the DNA is TGTGCCAGCAGTGATACGTACGGACAATATGTCGACACTGAAGCTTTCTTT. This sequence encodes CASSDTYGQYVDTEAFF. The chain couples TRBV6-7 to TRBJ1-1; tentative D call: TRBD1 (5 bases). TRBV6-7 carries the ORF label, with uncertain function. The CDR3 is made up of 17 amino acids. Trimming took 5 bases from V and 3 from J, leaving 22 bases between them.

Notes on this clone: One end of the junction is discordant with germline, which a read error may explain. J is TRBJ2-3 and V is TRBV27; D might be TRBD1 (5 bases). This CDR3 comprises 14 residues. Germline CDR1 is MNHEY and CDR2 is SMNVEV (reference sequence). CDR3 coding DNA: TGTGCCAGCAGTTTTAGGCAGGGAATAGATAAGCAGTATTTT. Translated: CASSFRQGIDKQYF.

The chain employs TRBV7-3 and TRBJ2-7; TRBD2 aligns across 7 bases. Germline V gives CDR1 SGHTA, CDR2 FQGTGA. This CDR3 has 12 residues. V was clipped by 5 bases and J by 8 bases; unmatched bases: 6. The CDR3 here is CASSHVGGKQYF. In DNA, the CDR3 is TGTGCCAGCAGCCATGTGGGGGGGAAGCAGTACTTC. The full variable domain, its missing parts supplied by reference TRBV7-3 and TRBJ2-7, is GAGVSQTPSNKVTEKGKYVELRCDPISGHTALYWYRQSLGQGPEFLIYFQGTGAADDSGLPNDRFFAVRPEGSVSTLKIQRTERGDSAVYLCASSHVGGKQYFGPGTRLTVT.

The J gene is TRBJ2-1, the V gene TRBV19; TRBD2 might be the D (7 bases). The V gene's germline CDR1 is LNHDA and CDR2 SQIVND (reference sequence). The V end lost 7 bases, the J end lost 6 bases, and 16 bases lay between the germline ends. The CDR3 is 14 residues long. The CDR3 sequence is CASKGGGEGNEQFF. In DNA form, the CDR3 reads TGTGCCAGTAAGGGGGGAGGGGAGGGCAATGAGCAGTTCTTC.

This sequence joins TRBV27 and TRBJ2-7, with TRBD1 identical over 10 bases. CDR1 is MNHEY and CDR2 is SMNVEV in the germline V gene (reference sequence). The CDR3 totals 16 residues. The V and J ends lost 2 bases and 7 bases, in that order; junction bases with no gene match: 11. The CDR3: CASSLLPGQGRREQYF. The CDR3, as DNA: TGTGCCAGCAGTTTACTTCCGGGACAGGGGCGTCGAGAGCAGTACTTC.

This chain links TRBV30 with TRBJ1-1, with D unclear. V dropped 0 bases and J dropped 0 bases, with 5 bases sitting between them. The CDR3 consists of 13 residues. The germline V gene encodes CDR1 GTSNPN and CDR2 SVGIG (reference sequence). CDR3 protein: CAWSVQMNTEAFF. The CDR3 coding sequence is TGTGCCTGGAGTGTACAAATGAACACTGAAGCTTTCTTT.

The CDR3 nucleotides read TGCGCCAGCAGCCCGGGACAGGGTAGAGCAGATACGCAGTATTTT. Translated: CASSPGQGRADTQYF. The chain links TRBV4-3 to TRBJ2-3; TRBD1 agrees at 9 bases. This CDR3 region has 15 residues. V lost 4 bases and J lost 4; bases outside the gene matches: 6. CDR1 is LGHNA, CDR2 YSLEER, per germline.

The chain carries TRBV7-2 and TRBJ2-7, with 10 bases identical to TRBD1. This CDR3 is 16 amino acids long. CDR1 and CDR2 (germline): SGHTA, FQGNSA. V trimming: 5 bases; J trimming: 2 bases; junction bases outside the gene matches: 9. CDR3 nucleotide sequence: TGTGCCAGCAGCCTGGCCGGGACAGGGGATCCCTACGAGCAGTACTTC. Translation gives CASSLAGTGDPYEQYF.

The V gene is TRBV5-4, the J gene TRBJ2-7, with D uncertain. The CDR3 sequence is 14 residues long. The V and J ends lost 1 base and 2 bases respectively, with 10 bases between them. Per germline, CDR1 SGHNT and CDR2 YYREEE (reference sequence). The CDR3 is CASSLSQAAYEQYF. DNA for the CDR3: TGTGCCAGCAGCTTGTCCCAGGCAGCCTACGAGCAGTACTTC.

V and J are TRBV25-1 and TRBJ1-6, with 8 bases that match TRBD1. The CDR3 extends over 16 amino acids. From germline, CDR1 is MGHDK and CDR2 SYGVNS. V trimming: 0 bases; J trimming: 7 bases; junction bases outside the gene matches: 5. The CDR3, as DNA: TGTGCCAGCAGTGAATACGGACAGGGAAAAAATTCACCCCTCCACTTT. As protein: CASSEYGQGKNSPLHF.

V and J are TRBV10-3 and TRBJ2-1, with 14 bases that match TRBD2. CDR3 size: 16 residues. Germline CDR1 ENHRY, CDR2 SYGVKD. The junction had 10 bases not matched to a gene; V was cut back by 10 bases and J by 5 bases. The CDR3 spells CASGTSGGPTDNEQFF. Written as DNA, the CDR3 is TGTGCCAGCGGGACTAGCGGGGGACCAACCGACAATGAGCAGTTCTTC.